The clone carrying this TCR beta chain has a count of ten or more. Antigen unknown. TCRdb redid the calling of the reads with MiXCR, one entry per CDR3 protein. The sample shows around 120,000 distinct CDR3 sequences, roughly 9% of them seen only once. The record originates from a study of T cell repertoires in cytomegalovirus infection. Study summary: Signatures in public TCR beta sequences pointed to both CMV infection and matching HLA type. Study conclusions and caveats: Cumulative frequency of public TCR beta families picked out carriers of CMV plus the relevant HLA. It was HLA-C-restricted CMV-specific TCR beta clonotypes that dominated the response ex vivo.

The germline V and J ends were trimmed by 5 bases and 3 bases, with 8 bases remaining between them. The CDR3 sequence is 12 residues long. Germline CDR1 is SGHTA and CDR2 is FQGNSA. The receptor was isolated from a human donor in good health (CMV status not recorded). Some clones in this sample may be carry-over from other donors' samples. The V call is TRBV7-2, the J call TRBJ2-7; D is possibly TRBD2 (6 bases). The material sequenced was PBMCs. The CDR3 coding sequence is TGTGCCAGCAGCATGGACTACTACGAGCAGTACTTC. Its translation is CASSMDYYEQYF. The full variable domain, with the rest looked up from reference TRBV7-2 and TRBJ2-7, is GAGVSQSPSNKVTEKGKDVELRCDPISGHTALYWYRQSLGQGLEFLIYFQGNSAPDKSGLPSDRFSAERTGGSVSTLTIQRTQQEDSAVYLCASSMDYYEQYFGPGTRLTVT.